The source of this T cell receptor (beta chain) is a study of blood T cell repertoires in COVID-19. Study-level background: Donors in the United States, Italy and Spain gave samples during acute or convalescent COVID-19.

In assigning cohorts, the study relied on participant-reported clinical history. Source study methods: Amplification from reference gene primers served as the basis for estimated nucleated cell counts. Repertoires were generated with immunoSEQ multiplex PCR, while TCRdb's copy carries only in-frame clones and drops some. V, J and clone size derive from that table, while D and trimming were established from the DNA sequence. The sample includes about 140,000 clones, 80% to 90% of them seen just once. Germline CDR1 and CDR2: SGHRS and YFSETQ. This CDR3 has 13 amino acids. V was shortened by 4 bases and J by 1 base, with 8 bases between the two germline ends.

The specimen sequenced was PBMCs or T cells enriched from blood (not recorded which). J is TRBJ1-1 and V is TRBV5-1; D gene unclear. This clonotype originated in a woman aged 50 to 60 with acute COVID-19. The CDR3 loop reads CASSLIRNTEAFF. The DNA of the CDR3 is TGCGCCAGCAGCCTTATCAGGAACACTGAAGCTTTCTTT.